Listed below are T cell receptor beta chains from one sample, sequenced in a study of siplizumab effects on memory and regulatory T cells. Measured with immunoSEQ multiplex PCR; TCRdb has only the in-frame clones, and not every one. The sample shows some 110,000 clones, 93% of them seen only once. Sequencing used Tregs sorted from blood. Receptors originate from a human donor in good health. Each CDR3 is given with its conserved first and last residue. Fields, in order: V gene, D gene, J gene, CDR3 protein, CDR3 DNA. The D gene is left open where the match is weak.

>TRBV2|.|TRBJ2-1
CASSPGLYNEQFF
TGTGCCAGCAGTCCGGGACTTTACAATGAGCAGTTCTTC
>TRBV29-1|.|TRBJ1-2
CSVGEGSYGYTF
TGCAGCGTTGGTGAAGGGAGCTATGGCTACACCTTC
>TRBV19|TRBD1|TRBJ1-3
CASSMGQDSGNTIYF
TGTGCCAGTAGTATGGGACAGGACTCTGGAAACACCATATATTTT
>TRBV30|TRBD2|TRBJ2-1
CAWSLKALSGRSLNNEQFF
TGTGCCTGGAGTCTTAAGGCCCTTAGCGGGAGGTCCCTTAACAATGAGCAGTTCTTC
>TRBV6-6|TRBD1|TRBJ2-7
CASSWSSGQAYEQYF
TGTGCCAGCAGTTGGTCTTCAGGACAGGCCTACGAGCAGTACTTC
>TRBV2|.|TRBJ2-1
CASSPPNEQFF
TGTGCCAGCAGCCCCCCCAATGAGCAGTTCTTC
>TRBV5-1|TRBD1|TRBJ2-3
CASERAGGYTDTQYF
TGCGCCAGCGAAAGGGCAGGGGGCTACACAGATACGCAGTATTTT
>TRBV6-1|TRBD1|TRBJ1-5
CASTQGTSQPQHF
TGTGCCAGCACACAGGGGACCTCTCAGCCCCAGCATTTT
>TRBV7-2|.|TRBJ2-1
CASSLGTSYNEQFF
TGTGCCAGCAGCTTAGGGACCTCTTACAATGAGCAGTTCTTC
>TRBV5-4|.|TRBJ2-7
CASSSGTTYEQYF
TGTGCCAGCAGCTCCGGGACAACCTACGAGCAGTACTTC
>TRBV4-1|.|TRBJ2-7
CASSIGTGSSTPYEQYF
TGCGCCAGCAGTATAGGAACCGGGTCCTCTACACCCTACGAGCAGTACTTC
>TRBV7-7|.|TRBJ2-3
CASSPLREGTDTQYF
TGTGCTAGCAGTCCCCTAAGGGAGGGCACAGATACGCAGTATTTT
>TRBV7-6|TRBD1|TRBJ2-1
CASSLAPTGGTSSYNEQFF
TGTGCCAGCAGCTTAGCACCGACAGGGGGGACAAGCTCCTACAATGAGCAGTTCTTC
>TRBV5-1|.|TRBJ2-7
CASSLSSPISYEQYF
TGCGCCAGCAGCTTGTCTAGCCCAATATCCTACGAGCAGTACTTC